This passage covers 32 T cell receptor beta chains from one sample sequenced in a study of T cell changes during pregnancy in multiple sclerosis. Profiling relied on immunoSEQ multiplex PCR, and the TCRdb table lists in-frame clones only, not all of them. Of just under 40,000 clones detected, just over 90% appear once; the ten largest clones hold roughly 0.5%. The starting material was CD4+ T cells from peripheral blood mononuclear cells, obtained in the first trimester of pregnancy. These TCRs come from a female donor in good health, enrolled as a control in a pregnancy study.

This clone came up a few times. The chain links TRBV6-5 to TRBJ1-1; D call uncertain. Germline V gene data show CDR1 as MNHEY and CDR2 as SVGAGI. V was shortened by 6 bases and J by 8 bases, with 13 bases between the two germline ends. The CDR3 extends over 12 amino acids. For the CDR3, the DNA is TGTGCCAGCAGAGAGTTCCGTTCCGAAGCTTTCTTT. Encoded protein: CASREFRSEAFF.

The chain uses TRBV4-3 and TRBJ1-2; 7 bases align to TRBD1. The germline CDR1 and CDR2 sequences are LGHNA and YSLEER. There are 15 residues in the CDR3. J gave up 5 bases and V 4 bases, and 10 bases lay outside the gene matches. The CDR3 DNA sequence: TGCGCCAGCAGCCCCGAACAGGGGACAGATTATGGCTACACCTTC. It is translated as CASSPEQGTDYGYTF.

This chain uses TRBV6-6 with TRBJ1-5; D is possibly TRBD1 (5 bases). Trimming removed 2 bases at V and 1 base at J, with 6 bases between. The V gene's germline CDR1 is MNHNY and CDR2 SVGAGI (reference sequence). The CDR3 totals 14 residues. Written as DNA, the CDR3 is TGTGCCAGCAGTTACGGGGGGAGCAATCAGCCCCAGCATTTT. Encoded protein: CASSYGGSNQPQHF.

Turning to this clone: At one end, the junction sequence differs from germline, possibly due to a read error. DNA for the CDR3: TGTGCTAGCAGCTTAGCCTGGGGGCTGAATGAGCAGTTCTTC. The encoded protein is CASSLAWGLNEQFF. The chain combines TRBV7-7 with TRBJ2-1, with D perhaps TRBD1 (6 bases). The CDR3 spans 14 residues. Germline lookup yields CDR1 SSHAT and CDR2 FNYEAQ (reference sequence).

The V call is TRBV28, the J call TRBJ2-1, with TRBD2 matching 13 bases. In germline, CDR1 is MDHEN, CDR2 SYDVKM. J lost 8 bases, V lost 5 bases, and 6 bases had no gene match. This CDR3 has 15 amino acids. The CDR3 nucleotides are TGTGCCAGCAGTCGTACTAGCGGGGGGGCCTATGAGCAGTTCTTC. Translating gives CASSRTSGGAYEQFF.

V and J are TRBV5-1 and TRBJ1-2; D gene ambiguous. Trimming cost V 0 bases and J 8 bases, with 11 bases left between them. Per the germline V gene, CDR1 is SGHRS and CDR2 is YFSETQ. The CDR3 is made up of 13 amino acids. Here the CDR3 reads CASSLALDEGYTF. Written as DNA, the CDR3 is TGCGCCAGCAGCTTGGCTCTAGATGAAGGCTACACCTTC.

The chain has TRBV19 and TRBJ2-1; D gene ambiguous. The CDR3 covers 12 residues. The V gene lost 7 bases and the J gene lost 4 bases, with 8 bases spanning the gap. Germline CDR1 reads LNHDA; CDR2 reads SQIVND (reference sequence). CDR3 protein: CASNSKYNEQFF. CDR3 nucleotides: TGTGCCAGTAACTCCAAATACAATGAGCAGTTCTTC.

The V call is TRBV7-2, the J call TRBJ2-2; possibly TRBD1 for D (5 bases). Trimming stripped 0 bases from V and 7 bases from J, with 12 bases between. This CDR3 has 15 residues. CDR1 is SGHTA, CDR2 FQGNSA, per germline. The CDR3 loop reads CASSLALGASGELFF. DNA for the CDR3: TGTGCCAGCAGCTTAGCGTTAGGGGCGAGCGGGGAGCTGTTTTTT. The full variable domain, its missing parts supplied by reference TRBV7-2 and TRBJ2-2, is GAGVSQSPSNKVTEKGKDVELRCDPISGHTALYWYRQSLGQGLEFLIYFQGNSAPDKSGLPSDRFSAERTGGSVSTLTIQRTQQEDSAVYLCASSLALGASGELFFGEGSRLTVL.

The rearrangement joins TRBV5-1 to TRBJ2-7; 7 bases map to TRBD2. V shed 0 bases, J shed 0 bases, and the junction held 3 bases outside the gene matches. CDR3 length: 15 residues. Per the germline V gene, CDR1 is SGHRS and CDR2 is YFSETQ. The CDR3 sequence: CASSLAWDYSYEQYF. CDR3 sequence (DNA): TGCGCCAGCAGCTTGGCCTGGGACTACTCCTACGAGCAGTACTTC.

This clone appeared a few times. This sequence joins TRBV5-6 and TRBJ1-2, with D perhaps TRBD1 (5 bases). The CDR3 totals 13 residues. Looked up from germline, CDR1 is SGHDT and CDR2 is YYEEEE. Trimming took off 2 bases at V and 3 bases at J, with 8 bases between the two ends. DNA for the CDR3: TGTGCCAGCAGCTTCCCCAGGGACTATGGCTACACCTTC. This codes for CASSFPRDYGYTF.

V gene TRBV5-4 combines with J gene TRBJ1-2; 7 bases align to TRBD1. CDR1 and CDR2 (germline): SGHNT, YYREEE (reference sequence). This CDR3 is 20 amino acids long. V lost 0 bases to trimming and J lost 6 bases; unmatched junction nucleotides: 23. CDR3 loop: CASSLGQGSSSEALVNGYTF. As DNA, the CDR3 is TGTGCCAGCAGCTTGGGACAGGGTTCGTCAAGCGAGGCCTTGGTCAATGGCTACACCTTC.

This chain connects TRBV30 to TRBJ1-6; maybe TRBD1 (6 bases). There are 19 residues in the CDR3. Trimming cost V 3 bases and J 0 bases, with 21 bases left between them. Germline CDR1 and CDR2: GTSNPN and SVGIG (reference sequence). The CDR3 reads CAWSSDRSYQSSYNSPLHF. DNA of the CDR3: TGTGCCTGGAGCTCCGACAGGAGCTATCAGAGCTCCTATAATTCACCCCTCCACTTT.

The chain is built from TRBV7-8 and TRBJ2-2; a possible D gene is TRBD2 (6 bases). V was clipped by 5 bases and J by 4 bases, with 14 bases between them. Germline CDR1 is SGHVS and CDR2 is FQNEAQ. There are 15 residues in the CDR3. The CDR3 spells CASSRRDGVTGELFF. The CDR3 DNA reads TGTGCCAGCAGCCGGCGGGACGGGGTCACCGGGGAGCTGTTTTTT. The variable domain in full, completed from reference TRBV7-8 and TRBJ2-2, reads GAGVSQSPRYKVAKRGQDVALRCDPISGHVSLFWYQQALGQGPEFLTYFQNEAQLDKSGLPSDRFFAERPEGSVSTLKIQRTQQEDSAVYLCASSRRDGVTGELFFGEGSRLTVL.

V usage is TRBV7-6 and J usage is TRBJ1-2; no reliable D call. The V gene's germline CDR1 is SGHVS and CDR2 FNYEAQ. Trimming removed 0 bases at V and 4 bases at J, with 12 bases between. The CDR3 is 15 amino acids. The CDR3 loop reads CASSLAPGTGYGYTF. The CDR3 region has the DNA TGTGCCAGCAGCTTAGCCCCGGGTACGGGCTATGGCTACACCTTC.

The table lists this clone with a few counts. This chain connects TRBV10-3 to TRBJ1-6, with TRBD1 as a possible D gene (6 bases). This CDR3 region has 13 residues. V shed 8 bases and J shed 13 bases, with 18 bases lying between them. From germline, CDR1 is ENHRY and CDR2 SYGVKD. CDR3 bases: TGTGCCATCCAAGGTACACAGGGTACCCCCCTCCACTTT. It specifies CAIQGTQGTPLHF.

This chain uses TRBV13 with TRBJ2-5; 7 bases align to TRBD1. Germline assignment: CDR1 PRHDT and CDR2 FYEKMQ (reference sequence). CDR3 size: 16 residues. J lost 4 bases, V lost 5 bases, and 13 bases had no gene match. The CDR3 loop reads CASSIGQDGRAETQYF. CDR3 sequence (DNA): TGTGCCAGCAGCATTGGACAGGACGGAAGGGCAGAGACCCAGTACTTC.

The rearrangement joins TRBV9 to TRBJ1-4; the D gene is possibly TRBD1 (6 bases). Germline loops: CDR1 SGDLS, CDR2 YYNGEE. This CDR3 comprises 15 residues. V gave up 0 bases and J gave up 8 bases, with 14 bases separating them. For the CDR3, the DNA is TGTGCCAGCAGCGTAGCTACGGGGGGCCGCGAAAAACTGTTTTTT. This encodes CASSVATGGREKLFF.

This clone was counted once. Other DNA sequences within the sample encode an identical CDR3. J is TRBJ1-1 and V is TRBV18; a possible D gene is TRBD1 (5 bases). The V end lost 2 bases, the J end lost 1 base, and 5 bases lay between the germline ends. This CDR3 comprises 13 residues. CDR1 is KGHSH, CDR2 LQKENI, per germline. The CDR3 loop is CASSPGQNTEAFF. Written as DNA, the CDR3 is TGTGCCAGCTCACCAGGACAGAACACTGAAGCTTTCTTT.

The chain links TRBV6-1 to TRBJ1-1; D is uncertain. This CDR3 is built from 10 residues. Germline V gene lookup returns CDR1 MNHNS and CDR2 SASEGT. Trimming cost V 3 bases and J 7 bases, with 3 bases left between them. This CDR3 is CASSESEAFF. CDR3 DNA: TGTGCCAGCAGTGAGAGTGAAGCTTTCTTT.

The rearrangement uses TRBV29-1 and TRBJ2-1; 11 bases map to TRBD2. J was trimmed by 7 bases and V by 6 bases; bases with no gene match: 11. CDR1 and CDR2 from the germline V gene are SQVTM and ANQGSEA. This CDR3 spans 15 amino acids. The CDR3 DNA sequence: TGCAGCGTCGGACTTAGCGGGGGGGCCTCGAATGAGCAGTTCTTC. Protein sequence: CSVGLSGGASNEQFF.

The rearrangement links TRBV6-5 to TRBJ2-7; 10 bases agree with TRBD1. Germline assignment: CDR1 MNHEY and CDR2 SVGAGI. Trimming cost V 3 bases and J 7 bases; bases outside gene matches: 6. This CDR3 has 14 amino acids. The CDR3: CASSYGQGVGEQYF. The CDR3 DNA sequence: TGTGCCAGCAGTTATGGACAGGGGGTCGGGGAGCAGTACTTC.

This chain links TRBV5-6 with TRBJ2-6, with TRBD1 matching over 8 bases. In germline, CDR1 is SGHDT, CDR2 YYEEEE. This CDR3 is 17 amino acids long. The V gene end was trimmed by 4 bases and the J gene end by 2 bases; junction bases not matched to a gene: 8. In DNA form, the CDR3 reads TGTGCCAGCAGCACCCGTCGGACAGGGACTGGGGCCAACGTCCTGACTTTC. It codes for CASSTRRTGTGANVLTF.

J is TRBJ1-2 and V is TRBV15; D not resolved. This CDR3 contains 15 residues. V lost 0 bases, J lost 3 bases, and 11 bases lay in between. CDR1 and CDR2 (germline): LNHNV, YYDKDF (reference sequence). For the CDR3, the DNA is TGTGCCACCAGCAGAGATAGCGCGGGGTACTATGGCTACACCTTC. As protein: CATSRDSAGYYGYTF.

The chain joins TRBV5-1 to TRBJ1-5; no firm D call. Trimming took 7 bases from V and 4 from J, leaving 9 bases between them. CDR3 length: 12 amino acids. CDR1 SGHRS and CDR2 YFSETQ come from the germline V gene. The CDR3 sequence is CASAPTNQPQHF. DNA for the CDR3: TGCGCCAGCGCGCCAACGAATCAGCCCCAGCATTTT.

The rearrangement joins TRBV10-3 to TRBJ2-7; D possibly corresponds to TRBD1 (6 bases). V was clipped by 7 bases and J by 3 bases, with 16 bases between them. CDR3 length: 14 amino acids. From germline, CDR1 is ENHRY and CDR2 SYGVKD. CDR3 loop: CAINKGVQVYEQYF. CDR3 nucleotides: TGTGCCATCAACAAGGGGGTACAAGTCTACGAGCAGTACTTC.

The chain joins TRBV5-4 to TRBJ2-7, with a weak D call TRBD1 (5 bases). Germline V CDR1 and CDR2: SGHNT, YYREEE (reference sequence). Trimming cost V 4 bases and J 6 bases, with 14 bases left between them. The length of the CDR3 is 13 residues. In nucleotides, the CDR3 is TGTGCCAGCAGCCCCACTGCTGGGGCCGAGCAGTACTTC. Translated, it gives CASSPTAGAEQYF.

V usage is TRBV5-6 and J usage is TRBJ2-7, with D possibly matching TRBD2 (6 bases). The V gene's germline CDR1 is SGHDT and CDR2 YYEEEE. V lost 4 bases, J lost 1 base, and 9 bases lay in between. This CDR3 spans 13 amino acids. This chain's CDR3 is CASSLRESYEQYF. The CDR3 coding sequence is TGTGCCAGCAGCCTCCGGGAGTCCTACGAGCAGTACTTC. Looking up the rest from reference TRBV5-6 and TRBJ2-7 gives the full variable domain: DAGVTQSPTHLIKTRGQQVTLRCSPKSGHDTVSWYQQALGQGPQFIFQYYEEEERQRGNFPDRFSGHQFPNYSSELNVNALLLGDSALYLCASSLRESYEQYFGPGTRLTVT.

This CDR3 is CASSLSPGTGGARSANTEAFF. DNA of the CDR3: TGCGCCAGCAGCTTATCCCCCGGGACAGGGGGCGCTAGGTCCGCGAACACTGAAGCTTTCTTT. The rearrangement links TRBV4-3 to TRBJ1-1; 12 bases agree with TRBD1. V was pared by 5 bases and J by 1 base, with 20 bases of the junction left unmatched. The CDR3 contains 21 residues. Germline V lookup: CDR1 LGHNA, CDR2 YSLEER.

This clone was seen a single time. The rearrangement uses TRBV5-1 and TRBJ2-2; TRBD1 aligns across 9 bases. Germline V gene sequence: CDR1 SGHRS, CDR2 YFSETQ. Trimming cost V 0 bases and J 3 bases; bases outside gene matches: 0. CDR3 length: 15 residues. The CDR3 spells CASSLGDRDTGELFF. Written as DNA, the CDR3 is TGCGCCAGCAGCTTGGGGGACAGGGACACCGGGGAGCTGTTTTTT. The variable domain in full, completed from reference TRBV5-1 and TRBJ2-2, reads KAGVTQTPRYLIKTRGQQVTLSCSPISGHRSVSWYQQTPGQGLQFLFEYFSETQRNKGNFPGRFSGRQFSNSRSEMNVSTLELGDSALYLCASSLGDRDTGELFFGEGSRLTVL.

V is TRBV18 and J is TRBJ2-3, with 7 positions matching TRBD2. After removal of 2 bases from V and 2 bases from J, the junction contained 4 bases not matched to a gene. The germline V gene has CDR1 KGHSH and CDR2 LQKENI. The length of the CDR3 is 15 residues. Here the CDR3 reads CASSPAGVPTDTQYF. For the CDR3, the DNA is TGTGCCAGCTCACCAGCGGGAGTACCCACAGATACGCAGTATTTT.

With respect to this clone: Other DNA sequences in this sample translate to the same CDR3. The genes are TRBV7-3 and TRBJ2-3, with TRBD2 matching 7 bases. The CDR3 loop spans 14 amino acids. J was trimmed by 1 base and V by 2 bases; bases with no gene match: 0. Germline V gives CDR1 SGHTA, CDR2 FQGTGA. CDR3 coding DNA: TGTGCCAGCAGCTTAGCGGGGGGCACAGATACGCAGTATTTT. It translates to CASSLAGGTDTQYF.

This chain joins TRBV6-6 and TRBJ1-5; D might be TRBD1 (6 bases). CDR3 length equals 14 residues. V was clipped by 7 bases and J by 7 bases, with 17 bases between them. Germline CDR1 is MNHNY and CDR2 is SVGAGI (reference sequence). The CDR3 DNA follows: TGTGCCAGCATACAGGGCCCCTCCACCCAGCCCCAGCATTTT. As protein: CASIQGPSTQPQHF.